Listed below are T cell receptor beta chains from one sample, sequenced in a study of blood T cell repertoires in COVID-19. TCRdb keeps only in-frame clones here, not all; method: immunoSEQ multiplex PCR. The sample includes more than 400,000 clones, 87% of them seen just once. The sequencing sample was made of PBMCs or T cells enriched from blood (not recorded which). These receptors all stem from a woman younger than 30 who had recovered from COVID-19. Each CDR3 is given with its conserved first and last residue. D genes are given only for firm matches. A row's size may be missing; if present it is once, few, many or a size class.

>TRBV9|TRBD1|.|TRBJ2-7
CASSPRDRDAYEQYF
TGTGCCAGCAGCCCCCGGGACAGGGACGCCTACGAGCAGTACTTC
>TRBV7-6|TRBD2|.|TRBJ2-3
CASSLGLATDTQYF
TGTGCCAGCAGCTTAGGACTAGCGACAGATACGCAGTATTTT
>TRBV7-8|.|.|TRBJ2-1
CASSLFLPGDRGDEQFF
TGTGCCAGCAGCTTATTTCTTCCCGGGGATCGAGGCGATGAGCAGTTCTTC
>TRBV4-1|.|.|TRBJ2-1
CASSQVGQPLVSYNEQFF
TGCGCCAGCAGCCAAGTTGGACAGCCCTTGGTGTCCTACAATGAGCAGTTCTTC
>TRBV10-1|.|.|TRBJ2-2
CASSEMVSGELFF
TGCGCCAGCAGTGAGATGGTCAGCGGGGAGCTGTTTTTT
>TRBV7-2|TRBD1|.|TRBJ1-4
CASSRGTDEKLFF
TGTGCCAGCAGCCGCGGGACAGATGAAAAACTGTTTTTT
>TRBV3-1/TRBV3-2|TRBD2|.|TRBJ2-5
CASSASGVQETQYF
TGTGCCAGCAGCGCTAGCGGGGTTCAAGAGACCCAGTACTTC
>TRBV6-2/TRBV6-3|.|.|TRBJ2-7
CASSYKGATYEQYF
TGTGCCAGCAGTTACAAAGGGGCAACCTACGAGCAGTACTTC
>TRBV7-2|.|.|TRBJ2-7
CASSLARGSTYEQYF
TGTGCCAGCAGCTTAGCTAGGGGATCCACCTACGAGCAGTACTTC
>TRBV5-6|.|.|TRBJ2-7
CASSSLAVREQYF
TGTGCCAGCAGCTCCCTGGCCGTGAGGGAGCAGTACTTC
>TRBV27|TRBD1|.|TRBJ1-2
CASSLRDRSQGYTF
TGTGCCAGCAGCCTCCGGGACAGATCGCAGGGCTACACCTTC
>TRBV5-6|.|.|TRBJ2-4
CASSSQLAKNIQYF
TGTGCCAGCAGCTCCCAACTAGCCAAAAACATTCAGTACTTC
>TRBV27|.|.|TRBJ1-2
CASSLKTDGLNGYTF
TGTGCCAGCAGTTTAAAGACAGACGGGTTGAATGGCTACACCTTC
>TRBV6-5|.|.|TRBJ1-1
CASSVVARGNTEAFF
TGTGCCAGCAGCGTCGTGGCCAGGGGGAACACTGAAGCTTTCTTT
>TRBV10-3|.|.|TRBJ2-7
CAISDLTGRASYEQYF
TGTGCCATCAGTGACCTCACAGGCAGAGCCTCCTACGAGCAGTACTTC
>TRBV30|TRBD1|.|TRBJ1-5
CAWSVDRGLQPQHF
TGTGCCTGGAGTGTTGACAGGGGGCTGCAGCCCCAGCATTTT
>TRBV7-9|.|.|TRBJ2-5
CASSLAAQGGETQYF
TGTGCCAGCAGCTTAGCGGCCCAGGGTGGGGAGACCCAGTACTTC
>TRBV5-4|TRBD1|.|TRBJ1-3
CASSPGQGAGNTIYF
TGTGCCAGCAGCCCAGGACAGGGAGCTGGAAACACCATATATTTT
>TRBV5-5|.|.|TRBJ2-3
CASSLDRSLTDTQYF
TGTGCCAGCAGCTTAGACAGGAGCTTAACAGATACGCAGTATTTT
>TRBV2|.|.|TRBJ1-4
CASSPTTAREKLFF
TGTGCCAGCAGTCCCACGACCGCGAGGGAAAAACTGTTTTTT
>TRBV9|.|.|TRBJ1-6
CASSVPQGAGGSPLHF
TGTGCCAGCAGCGTCCCACAGGGCGCCGGAGGTTCACCCCTCCACTTT
>TRBV5-1|.|once|TRBJ2-3
CASSLGREVDTQYF
TGCGCCAGCAGCTTGGGTAGGGAGGTGGATACGCAGTATTTT
>TRBV7-2|TRBD1|.|TRBJ1-1
CASSAGQGDTEAFF
TGTGCCAGCAGCGCGGGACAGGGGGACACTGAAGCTTTCTTT
>TRBV7-2|.|.|TRBJ1-1
CASSLGGGAIRVWTEAFF
TGTGCCAGCAGCTTAGGTGGGGGCGCGATAAGAGTGTGGACTGAAGCTTTCTTT
>TRBV5-1|TRBD2|.|TRBJ2-1
CASSSGDTYNEQFF
TGCGCCAGCAGTAGCGGGGACACCTACAATGAGCAGTTCTTC
>TRBV9|.|.|TRBJ1-1
CASSPGGGWVPMNTEAFF
TGTGCCAGCAGCCCGGGGGGAGGGTGGGTCCCTATGAACACTGAAGCTTTCTTT
>TRBV3-1/TRBV3-2|.|.|TRBJ1-6
CASSQNLDRYAPLHF
TGTGCCAGCAGCCAGAATCTCGATCGCTACGCACCCCTCCACTTT
>TRBV7-7|.|.|TRBJ2-2
CASSSRGGELFF
TGTGCCAGCAGCTCAAGGGGGGGGGAGCTGTTTTTT
>TRBV7-9|.|.|TRBJ2-7
CASSREGFPDEQYF
TGTGCCAGCAGCCGAGAGGGCTTCCCAGACGAGCAGTACTTC
>TRBV30|TRBD1|.|TRBJ1-1
CAWSTLPGTAEAFF
TGTGCCTGGAGTACACTCCCCGGGACAGCTGAAGCTTTCTTT
>TRBV19|.|.|TRBJ1-2
CASGGFNYGYTF
TGTGCCTCCGGAGGGTTTAACTATGGCTACACCTTC
>TRBV29-1|.|.|TRBJ1-1
CSVEVRGVEKTEAFF
TGCAGCGTTGAGGTCAGGGGAGTAGAGAAGACTGAAGCTTTCTTT
>TRBV28|TRBD1|.|TRBJ1-6
CATNVRQGGNSPLHF
TGTGCCACCAATGTACGACAGGGAGGTAATTCACCCCTCCACTTT
>TRBV5-1|.|.|TRBJ1-6
CASSFAIQGSSYNSPLHF
TGCGCCAGCAGCTTCGCTATACAGGGTAGCTCCTATAATTCACCCCTCCACTTT
>TRBV28|TRBD2|.|TRBJ2-1
CASSSIVAGGINEQFF
TGTGCCAGCAGTTCCATCGTAGCGGGGGGCATCAATGAGCAGTTCTTC
>TRBV27|.|once|TRBJ1-1
CASSTQGLTEAFF
TGTGCCAGCAGTACACAGGGATTGACTGAAGCTTTCTTT
>TRBV13|.|.|TRBJ2-5
CASSLVTGETQYF
TGTGCCAGCAGCTTAGTCACCGGGGAGACCCAGTACTTC
>TRBV6-5|.|.|TRBJ1-4
CASSSGEKLFF
TGTGCCAGCAGTTCGGGTGAAAAACTGTTTTTT
>TRBV4-2|.|.|TRBJ1-2
CASSQGTTYGYTF
TGTGCCAGCAGCCAAGGGACAACTTATGGCTACACCTTC
>TRBV28|TRBD1|.|TRBJ1-2
CASSLGPGQGGYGYTF
TGTGCCAGCAGTTTAGGCCCAGGACAGGGAGGGTATGGCTACACCTTC
>TRBV10-1|.|.|TRBJ2-1
CARNLGGYNEQFF
TGCGCCAGAAACCTAGGGGGCTACAATGAGCAGTTCTTC
>TRBV10-1|TRBD1|once|TRBJ1-2
CASSADRAGGYTF
TGCGCCAGCAGTGCCGACAGGGCGGGCGGCTACACCTTC
>TRBV7-9|.|.|TRBJ1-2
CASSLGAVNYGYTF
TGTGCCAGCAGCTTAGGAGCGGTTAACTATGGCTACACCTTC
>TRBV7-8|TRBD2|.|TRBJ2-1
CASSFPARTSGEKNYNEQFF
TGTGCCAGCAGCTTCCCCGCAAGGACTAGCGGGGAGAAAAACTACAATGAGCAGTTCTTC
>TRBV18|TRBD2|once|TRBJ2-2
CASSPSVLAGDDGGELFF
TGTGCCAGCTCACCAAGCGTACTAGCGGGGGATGATGGCGGGGAGCTGTTTTTT
>TRBV10-3|TRBD1|.|TRBJ1-2
CAIRVDRAGNYGYTF
TGTGCCATCAGGGTTGACAGGGCGGGAAACTATGGCTACACCTTC
>TRBV12-3/TRBV12-4|.|.|TRBJ1-4
CASSLNGNEKLFF
TGTGCCAGCAGTTTAAACGGGAATGAAAAACTGTTTTTT
>TRBV19|.|.|TRBJ2-4
CASTPGPISGDIQYF
TGTGCCTCTACCCCGGGCCCTATCTCGGGGGACATTCAGTACTTC
>TRBV5-1|.|.|TRBJ1-1
CASSLGLPTLNTEAFF
TGCGCCAGCAGCTTAGGACTGCCAACCTTGAACACTGAAGCTTTCTTT
>TRBV12-5|TRBD1|.|TRBJ1-5
CASGLGDRVDQPQHF
TGTGCTAGTGGTTTGGGAGACAGGGTCGATCAGCCCCAGCATTTT
>TRBV29-1|.|.|TRBJ1-2
CSVAGASLRGGQLRYGYTF
TGCAGCGTTGCGGGTGCCTCGCTCAGGGGCGGCCAACTGCGCTATGGCTACACCTTC
>TRBV7-9|TRBD1|.|TRBJ2-1
CASSLRDRGSFGEQFF
TGTGCCAGCAGCTTAAGGGACAGGGGTAGCTTTGGTGAGCAGTTCTTC
>TRBV9|TRBD2|.|TRBJ2-2
CASSPRTSGGNTGELFF
TGTGCCAGCAGCCCCCGGACTAGCGGGGGGAACACCGGGGAGCTGTTTTTT
>TRBV4-1|.|.|TRBJ2-2
CASSQPAGTGELFF
TGCGCCAGCAGCCAACCCGCGGGGACCGGGGAGCTGTTTTTT
>TRBV19|.|.|TRBJ1-1
CASSAVRGANTEAFF
TGTGCCAGTAGTGCCGTACGGGGGGCGAACACTGAAGCTTTCTTT
>TRBV29-1|TRBD1|.|TRBJ1-2
CSVRGSGTNYGYTF
TGCAGCGTCAGGGGGTCAGGTACAAACTATGGCTACACCTTC
>TRBV28|.|.|TRBJ1-1
CASSLFPFGNTEAFF
TGTGCCAGCAGTTTATTCCCCTTCGGTAACACTGAAGCTTTCTTT
>TRBV6-5|TRBD1|.|TRBJ1-2
CASRRGQGDGYTF
TGTGCCAGCAGGAGGGGACAGGGAGACGGCTACACCTTC